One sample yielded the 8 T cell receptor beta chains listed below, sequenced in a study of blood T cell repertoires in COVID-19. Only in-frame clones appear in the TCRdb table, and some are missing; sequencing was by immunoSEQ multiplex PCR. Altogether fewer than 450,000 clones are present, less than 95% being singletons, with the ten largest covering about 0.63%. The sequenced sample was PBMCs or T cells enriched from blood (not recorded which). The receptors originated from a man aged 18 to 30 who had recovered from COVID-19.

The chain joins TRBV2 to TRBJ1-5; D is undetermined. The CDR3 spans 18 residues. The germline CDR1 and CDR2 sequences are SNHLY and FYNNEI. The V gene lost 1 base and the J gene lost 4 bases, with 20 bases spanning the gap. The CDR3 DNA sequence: TGTGCCAGCAGTGAAGGGGTCCCCAAGAGGGTCGGGAATCAGCCCCAGCATTTT. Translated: CASSEGVPKRVGNQPQHF. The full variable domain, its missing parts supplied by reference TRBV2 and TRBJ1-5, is EPEVTQTPSHQVTQMGQEVILRCVPISNHLYFYWYRQILGQKVEFLVSFYNNEISEKSEIFDDQFSVERPDGSNFTLKIRSTKLEDSAMYFCASSEGVPKRVGNQPQHFGDGTRLSIL.

CDR3 sequence: CASSVEGGSNQPQHF. The CDR3 DNA follows: TGTGCCAGCAGCGTAGAAGGGGGTAGCAATCAGCCCCAGCATTTT. J is TRBJ1-5 and V is TRBV9, with D possibly matching TRBD1 (6 bases). With 0 bases removed from V and 0 bases from J, the gap between germline ends came to 7 bases. Germline V gene lookup returns CDR1 SGDLS and CDR2 YYNGEE. This CDR3 is built from 15 residues. The entire variable domain, with the rest obtained from reference TRBV9 and TRBJ1-5, is as follows: DSGVTQTPKHLITATGQRVTLRCSPRSGDLSVYWYQQSLDQGLQFLIQYYNGEERAKGNILERFSAQQFPDLHSELNLSSLELGDSALYFCASSVEGGSNQPQHFGDGTRLSIL.

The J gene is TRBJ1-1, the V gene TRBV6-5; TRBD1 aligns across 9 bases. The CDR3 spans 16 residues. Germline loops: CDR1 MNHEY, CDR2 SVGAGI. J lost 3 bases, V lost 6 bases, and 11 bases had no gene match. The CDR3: CASRYRGHGEYTEAFF. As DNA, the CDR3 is TGTGCCAGCAGGTACAGGGGGCATGGTGAGTACACTGAAGCTTTCTTT.

The CDR3 nucleotides are TGTGCCAGCAGCTTAGGGCAGACAGCTAACTATGGCTACACCTTC. This encodes CASSLGQTANYGYTF. V gene TRBV7-8 combines with J gene TRBJ1-2; D might be TRBD1 (5 bases). The CDR3 consists of 15 residues. Germline V gene sequence: CDR1 SGHVS, CDR2 FQNEAQ. Trimming stripped 1 base from V and 0 bases from J, with 9 bases between.

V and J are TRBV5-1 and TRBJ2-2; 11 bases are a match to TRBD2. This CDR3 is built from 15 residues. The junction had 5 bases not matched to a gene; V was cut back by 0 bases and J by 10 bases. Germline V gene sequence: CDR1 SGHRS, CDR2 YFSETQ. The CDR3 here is CASSLDGTSGLELFF. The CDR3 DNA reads TGCGCCAGCAGCTTGGATGGGACTAGCGGATTGGAGCTGTTTTTT.

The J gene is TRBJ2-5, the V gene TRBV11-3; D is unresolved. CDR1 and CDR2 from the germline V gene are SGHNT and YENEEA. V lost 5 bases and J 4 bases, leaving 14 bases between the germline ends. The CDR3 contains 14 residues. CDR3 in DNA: TGTGCCAGCAGCCCGGGTCCTACCCGAGAGACCCAGTACTTC. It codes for CASSPGPTRETQYF.

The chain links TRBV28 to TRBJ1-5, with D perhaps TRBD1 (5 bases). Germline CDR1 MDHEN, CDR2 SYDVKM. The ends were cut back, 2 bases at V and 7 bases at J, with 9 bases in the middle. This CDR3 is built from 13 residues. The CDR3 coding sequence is TGTGCCAGCAGTTTAAGGGGCTGGCAGCCCCAGCATTTT. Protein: CASSLRGWQPQHF.

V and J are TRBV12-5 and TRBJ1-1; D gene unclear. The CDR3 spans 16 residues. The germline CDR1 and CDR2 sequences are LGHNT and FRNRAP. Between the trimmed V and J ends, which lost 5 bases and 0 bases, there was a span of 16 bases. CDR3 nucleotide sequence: TGTGCTAGTGGTAGGCTCGGGGTGGGCATGAACACTGAAGCTTTCTTT. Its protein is CASGRLGVGMNTEAFF.